This TCR beta chain is from a study of long-term antiretroviral therapy in people with HIV (dated by TCRdb to between 2021 and 2022). Concerning the study at large: Collection of the earliest samples took place about a decade ahead of the 2015 WHO recommendation for immediate ART, at a time when ART was typically delayed until CD4 counts fell. No cross-contamination during QIAcube processing turned up in test extractions that ran a monoclonal T-cell line alongside about 30 polyclonal samples. The cohort contributed fewer than 200 cryopreserved PBMC samples from 30 adults with confirmed HIV infection, collected serially over a mean of about 6 years (range 1-12). Among the 25 to 30 participants with HIV, ten to eleven were female. A retrospective serial study tested whether ART initiation and durable HIV suppression were associated with changes in peripheral blood TRB repertoire composition and diversity.

Ends trimmed: V by 6 bases, J by 7 bases; bases unmatched to a gene: 14. Its CDR3 holds 16 amino acids, cysteine through phenylalanine. Just CDR3 DNA is preserved here, 48 bases in frame from base 1. CDR1 and CDR2 are read off the germline V gene as SGHVS and FNYEAQ. What the research found in general, with its limitations: The repertoire was dominated across all time points by expanded TRB clones identified before ART initiation, although this dominance was seen to fluctuate and to decrease in many PLHIV after ART. CDR3 length ranges in HIV repertoires were narrower than in controls, and network structure suggested an antigen-experienced repertoire with only a slight naive shift after ART. Samples dated from about 2003 to 2018, and the ART regimens used may be less effective than current ones. No data were available on ART adherence, viral resistance or therapy changes, limiting inferences about post-ART repertoire changes. Owing to limited PBMC availability, only the TCR beta chain was sequenced, without alpha chain pairing. A significant increase in TRB diversity was found to be associated with ART initiation, although TRB diversity was observed to remain significantly below that of transplant donor controls even after long-term ART. Because pre-ART samples had limited cell numbers, profiling was done on unsorted PBMC rather than on sorted CD4+ and CD8+ T cells.

Participants were included only if at least one PBMC sample before ART initiation and at least two post-ART samples were available. All participants with HIV were treated in the United States of America. Cryopreserved samples of about 0.95-11 million PBMC were thawed and washed before DNA extraction. At the time of the earliest PBMC sample, participants with HIV were aged between roughly 20 and 55 years. PBMC samples were contributed by each participant from 1-4 timepoints before ART initiation and 2-8 timepoints after ART initiation, with a median of 7 samples. Serial HIV viral load, CD4+ T-cell count, ART history and demographic data were obtained for every participant. Genomic DNA was extracted from unsorted PBMC with a Qiagen kit on a QIAcube, with processing performed in batches of 12 samples. The immunoSEQ hsTCRB v3.0 assay was used at survey level resolution to sequence the TRB variable region. The targeted TRB sequencing depth was roughly 40,000-55,000 T-cell genomes per sample. An Illumina MiSeq with a v3 150-cycle kit was used to sequence the pooled TRB libraries. Under the source paper's analysis protocol: Analysis of repertoires was carried out in R inside a reproducible Nextflow workflow spanning QC, data transformation and analysis. Custom analyses were implemented in LymphoSeq2, an R package for AIRR-Seq data exploration. A handful of samples yielding fewer than 5000 total TRB sequences were excluded, leaving 150 to 200 analyzed HIV repertoires. Among the roughly 190 retained HIV repertoires, around 60 were collected before ART initiation and around 130 were collected after ART initiation. Each repertoire was downsampled to 5000 TRB nucleotide sequences, and summary statistics were averaged across 100 downsampling iterations. TRB sequences were retained for analysis only if CDR3 regions of at least seven amino acids were present. Two measures captured diversity: a Shannon entropy-derived clonality score and the Gini coefficient. Repertoire networks linked the top 5000 CDR3 amino acid sequences whenever two sequences differed by an edit distance of one. GLIPH2 predicted antigen specificity groups and MHC restriction for TRB CDR3 amino acid sequences. To flag known CMV, EBV, HIV or tissue antigen associations, CDR3 amino acid sequences were matched against VDJdb and McPAS-TCR. Pre-ART, post-ART and control groups were compared with Wilcoxon signed-rank tests and Holm-Bonferroni correction. TCRdb stores this immuneACCESS table with in-frame sequences only. Part of the clones is absent; in the studies checked, under half of the shortfall reflects unresolved V genes, and no reason is known for the rest. Clone size and V and J calls were adopted from that table, with D and trimming inferred from the DNA. This sample holds some 25,000 clones; about 86% were observed only once. About 5.3% of the sample goes to the ten largest clones.

Turning to this clone: Its antigen target is currently unknown. No much larger clone exists at a distance of one base, and base qualities are not known.

The chain couples TRBV7-6 to TRBJ2-1, with 8 middle bases fitting TRBD2. This sequence originates from a man aged 30 to 39 with HIV. The material was unsorted PBMCs, obtained 0.7 years before starting antiretroviral therapy. The CDR3 reads as follows: CASSSSGAGDGNEQFF. The DNA sequence follows: TGTGCCAGCAGTTCCTCGGGAGCGGGAGACGGTAATGAGCAGTTCTTC.